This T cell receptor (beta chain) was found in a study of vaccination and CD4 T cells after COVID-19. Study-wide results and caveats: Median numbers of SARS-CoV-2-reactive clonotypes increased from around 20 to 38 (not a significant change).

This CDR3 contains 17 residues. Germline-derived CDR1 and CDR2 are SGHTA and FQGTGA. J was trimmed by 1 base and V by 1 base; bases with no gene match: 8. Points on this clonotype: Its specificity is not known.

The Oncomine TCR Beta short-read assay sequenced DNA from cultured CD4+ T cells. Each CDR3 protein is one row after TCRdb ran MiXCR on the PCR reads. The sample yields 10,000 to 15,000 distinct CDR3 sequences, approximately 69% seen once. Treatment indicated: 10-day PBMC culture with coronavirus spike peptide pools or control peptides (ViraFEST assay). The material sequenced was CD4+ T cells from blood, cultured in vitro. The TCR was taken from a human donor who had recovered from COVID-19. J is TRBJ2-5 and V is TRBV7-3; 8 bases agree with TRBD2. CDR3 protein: CASSLIGASGLQETQYF. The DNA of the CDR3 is TGTGCCAGCAGCTTAATAGGGGCTAGCGGGCTCCAAGAGACCCAGTACTTC.